The entry below gives a single TCR beta chain sequence along with its context. The assay was immunoSEQ multiplex PCR, and TCRdb's table has in-frame clones only and misses some. Of just over 80,000 clones listed, roughly four fifths are singletons. The entry originates in a study of T cell clones after liver transplantation. Study details: In this trial, immunosuppression withdrawal was attempted within 2 years of liver transplant. TCRbeta sequencing after a pre-transplant mixed lymphocyte reaction identified graft-donor-reactive clones, later tracked in post-transplant blood. Subjects received no induction therapy and standard immunosuppression until randomization at 12-24 months post-transplant.

Sequenced material: CD4+ T cells from blood, taken approximately 3.5 years after liver transplant. The source is a human patient who received a liver transplant. Certain T cells may be donor cells from the graft.

CDR3 region: CASSFRGQGNDGYTF. The CDR3 DNA follows: TGCGCCAGCAGCTTTAGAGGGCAGGGGAATGATGGCTACACCTTC. The V gene is TRBV5-1, the J gene TRBJ1-2; D is possibly TRBD1 (6 bases). The length of the CDR3 is 15 residues. With 2 bases removed from V and 6 bases from J, the gap between germline ends came to 17 bases. Germline loops: CDR1 SGHRS, CDR2 YFSETQ.